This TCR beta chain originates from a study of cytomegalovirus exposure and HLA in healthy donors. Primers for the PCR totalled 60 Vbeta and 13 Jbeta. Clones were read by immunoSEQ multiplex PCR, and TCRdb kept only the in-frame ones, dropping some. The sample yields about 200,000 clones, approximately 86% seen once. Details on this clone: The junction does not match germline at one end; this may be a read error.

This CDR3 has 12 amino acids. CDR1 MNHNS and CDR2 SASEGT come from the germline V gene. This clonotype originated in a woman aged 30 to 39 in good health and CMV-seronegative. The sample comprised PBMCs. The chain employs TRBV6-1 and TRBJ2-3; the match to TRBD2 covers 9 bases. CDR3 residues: CASSEYSGRPTF. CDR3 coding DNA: TGTGCCAGCAGTGAATACAGCGGGAGGCCAACTTTT.